The rows below give T cell receptor beta chains drawn from one sample of a study of cytomegalovirus exposure and HLA in healthy donors. TCRdb keeps only in-frame clones here, not all; method: immunoSEQ multiplex PCR. The sample shows 130,000 or so clones, roughly 79% of them seen only once. The specimen was PBMCs. Receptors originate from a woman in her thirties or forties in good health and CMV-seronegative. The conserved cysteine and the conserved F or W are not part of the CDR3 here. Some rows mark clone size as missing; the rest say once, few, many or name a class of expanded clone.

TRBV19	TRBJ2-2	-	ASLESGGRSGELF
TRBV7-9	TRBJ1-1	-	ASSLGPVYKTGMNTEAF
TRBV7-2	TRBJ2-1	-	ASSQRGGSFEQF
TRBV29-1	TRBJ2-5	-	SVETRQGETQY
TRBV4-2	TRBJ2-7	-	ASSLSDRDSRYEQY
TRBV6-5	TRBJ1-5	-	ASSSAGNSNQPQH
TRBV4-3	TRBJ2-7	-	ASSQDLNYYEQY
TRBV7-9	TRBJ2-3	-	ASSSGVIDTQY
TRBV19	TRBJ2-7	-	ASSMDRPNREQY
TRBV9	TRBJ2-1	few	ASSTGQGTFGEQF
TRBV7-9	TRBJ1-1	-	ASSLRDSLEAF
TRBV28	TRBJ2-2	-	ASRPRLGQGTDTGELF
TRBV4-2	TRBJ1-5	-	ASSQEANNQPQH
TRBV19	TRBJ1-1	-	ASSITGDTEAF
TRBV4-2	TRBJ2-3	-	ASSQGLPTDTQY
TRBV6-6	TRBJ2-1	-	ASSWTSGAHNEQF
TRBV7-6	TRBJ2-3	-	ASSLEGYMSGASTDTQY
TRBV5-1	TRBJ1-6	-	ASSLSSDNSPLH
TRBV5-1	TRBJ1-1	-	ASRSTGGATEAF
TRBV10-3	TRBJ2-1	-	ANGFYNEQF
TRBV7-9	TRBJ2-7	few	ASSPRTGKGYEQY
TRBV7-7	TRBJ2-7	-	ASSLGSGPSYEQY
TRBV19	TRBJ1-2	once	ASSIDWRAGYGYT
TRBV4-3	TRBJ2-1	-	ASSQDAAVVSSYNEQF
TRBV11-2	TRBJ2-7	-	ASSSLRTSGRVYEQY
TRBV9	TRBJ2-7	-	ASSESGRSSYEQY
TRBV5-1	TRBJ1-4	-	ASSATGAGGEKLF
TRBV10-1	TRBJ2-1	-	ASSLGRAYNEQF
TRBV9	TRBJ2-6	-	ASSVSGAGANVLT
TRBV5-1	TRBJ2-5	-	ASSLGTSGGRETQY
TRBV28	TRBJ2-7	-	ASSFSYAGVSHEQY
TRBV7-9	TRBJ2-7	once	ASSFSPPGQRAYEQY
TRBV18	TRBJ2-1	few	ASSPRDRVF
TRBV30	TRBJ1-1	once	AWSAGVEAF
TRBV4-3	TRBJ1-2	-	ASSQEQGGYT
TRBV19	TRBJ2-4	-	ASSIDLTPQVQY
TRBV29-1	TRBJ2-1	-	SVSQIGNEQF
TRBV7-6	TRBJ2-6	-	ASSRGQGVSGANVLT
TRBV9	TRBJ2-7	-	ASSPGQVPYEQY
TRBV10-3	TRBJ2-5	-	AISGRAGGETQY
TRBV29-1	TRBJ1-1	-	SVIVHGNTEAF
TRBV7-2	TRBJ2-3	-	ASSWRLAGGPSTDTQY
TRBV4-3	TRBJ2-1	-	ASSQEDSRTSSYNEQF
TRBV14	TRBJ2-5	-	ASSQARGPRRETQY
TRBV9	TRBJ1-4	-	ASSVEDSEKLF
TRBV7-2	TRBJ2-2	-	ASSPQVRTGELF